The 6 T cell receptor beta chains presented below share a single source sample, sequenced in a study of blood T cell repertoires in COVID-19. Assay used: immunoSEQ multiplex PCR; TCRdb lists only in-frame clones, some missing. The data show approximately 93,000 clones, with roughly 79% seen just once and about 10% held by the top ten. Sequenced input: peripheral blood. The source of these receptors is an elderly woman with acute or convalescent COVID-19.

The chain joins TRBV9 to TRBJ1-3, with D possibly matching TRBD1 (5 bases). This CDR3 contains 15 residues. Germline V lookup: CDR1 SGDLS, CDR2 YYNGEE. The V gene lost 3 bases and the J gene lost 7 bases, with 17 bases spanning the gap. DNA for the CDR3: TGTGCCAGCAGCGCCAAGACGGGTGGGGGGAACACCATATATTTT. The encoded protein is CASSAKTGGGNTIYF.

The chain has TRBV15 and TRBJ1-5; 7 positions agree with TRBD1. Looked up from germline, CDR1 is LNHNV and CDR2 is YYDKDF (reference sequence). The CDR3 has 15 residues. V shed 1 base and J 3 bases; nucleotides not matched to a gene: 3. The CDR3 sequence is CATSRAGTDNQPQHF. The CDR3 DNA is TGTGCCACCAGCAGAGCTGGGACAGACAATCAGCCCCAGCATTTT.

The chain recombines TRBV7-2 with TRBJ1-5; D remains unclear. V lost 3 bases to trimming and J lost 0 bases, with 6 bases between them. The CDR3 is 14 residues long. Germline CDR1 reads SGHTA; CDR2 reads FQGNSA. In nucleotides, the CDR3 is TGTGCCAGCAGCTTCTCAGGTAGCAATCAGCCCCAGCATTTT. Translating it yields CASSFSGSNQPQHF.

The chain is built from TRBV9 and TRBJ2-2; 7 positions match TRBD1. This CDR3 is built from 15 residues. V was pared by 0 bases and J by 5 bases, with 4 bases of the junction left unmatched. From germline, CDR1 is SGDLS and CDR2 YYNGEE. The CDR3 spells CASSVAGTVTGELFF. CDR3 nucleotide sequence: TGTGCCAGCAGCGTAGCCGGGACAGTAACCGGGGAGCTGTTTTTT.

The chain uses TRBV24-1 and TRBJ1-5, with 8 positions matching TRBD1. Germline V lookup: CDR1 KGHDR, CDR2 SFDVKD. With 5 bases clipped from V and 0 bases from J, the junction kept 17 bases outside the gene matches. The CDR3 is 20 amino acids. CDR3 sequence: CATSVLGQGPLVISNQPQHF. CDR3 sequence (DNA): TGTGCCACCAGTGTCTTAGGACAGGGACCTCTCGTTATTAGCAATCAGCCCCAGCATTTT.

The chain has TRBV7-6 and TRBJ2-1, with TRBD1 matching 7 bases. The CDR3 spans 14 residues. In germline, CDR1 is SGHVS, CDR2 FNYEAQ. With V trimmed by 3 bases and J by 6 bases, 5 bases remained unmatched. This CDR3 reads CASSLTGSRNEQFF. Here the CDR3 DNA reads TGTGCCAGCAGCTTGACAGGGTCACGCAATGAGCAGTTCTTC.